Given below is one TCR beta chain in context. Its antigen remains unknown. The CDR3 extends over 15 amino acids. The germline V and J ends were trimmed by 1 base and 1 base, with 5 bases remaining between them. From germline, CDR1 is LGHDT and CDR2 YNNKEL (reference sequence). This entry belongs to a study of early T cells in non-severe SARS-CoV-2 infection. About the study: Sequenced material consisted of bulk RNA (from unsorted whole blood), and chains were unpaired. Study results and caveats: Lookups in VDJdb leaned toward anti-spike CD8 responses and missed private and CD4 specificities.

As part of library construction, unique molecular identifiers were attached to individual cDNA molecules. TCRdb re-called the 5' RACE reads through MiXCR, storing one row per CDR3 protein. The table shows fewer than 35,000 distinct CDR3 sequences, with about 4.5% occurring only once. Source material: whole blood. The rearrangement links TRBV3-1 to TRBJ2-6, with D hard to call. The receptor comes from an adult who was a healthcare worker with PCR-confirmed SARS-CoV-2 infection or an uninfected control (not recorded which). The DNA of the CDR3 is TGTGCCAGCAGCCAAGTAAGATCTGGGGCCAACGTCCTGACTTTC. It encodes CASSQVRSGANVLTF.